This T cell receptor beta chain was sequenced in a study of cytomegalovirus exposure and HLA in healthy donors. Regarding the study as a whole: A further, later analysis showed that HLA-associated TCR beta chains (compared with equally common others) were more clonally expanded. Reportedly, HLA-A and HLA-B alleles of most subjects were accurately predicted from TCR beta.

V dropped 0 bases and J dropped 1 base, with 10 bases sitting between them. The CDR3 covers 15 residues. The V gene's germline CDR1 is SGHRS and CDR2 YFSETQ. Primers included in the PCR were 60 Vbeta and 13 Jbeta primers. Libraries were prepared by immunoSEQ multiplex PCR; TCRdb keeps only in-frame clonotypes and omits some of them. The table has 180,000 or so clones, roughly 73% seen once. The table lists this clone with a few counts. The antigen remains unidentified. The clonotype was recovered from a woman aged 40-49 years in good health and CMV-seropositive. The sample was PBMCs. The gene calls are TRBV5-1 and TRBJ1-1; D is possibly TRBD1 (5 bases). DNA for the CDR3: TGCGCCAGCAGCTTGGGAGGACAAAAGAACACTGAAGCTTTCTTT. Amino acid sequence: CASSLGGQKNTEAFF.